The sequence of this T cell receptor beta chain was determined in a study of blood T cell repertoires in COVID-19. Study context: From the United States, Italy and Spain came samples of acute and convalescent COVID-19.

This clone was detected a few times. The data were produced by immunoSEQ multiplex PCR, yet TCRdb's version contains in-frame clones alone and is incomplete. The sample includes about 190,000 clones, around four fifths of them seen just once. The CDR3 covers 14 residues. Germline V gene lookup returns CDR1 SNHLY and CDR2 FYNNEI. Losses at the gene ends were 5 bases for V and 4 bases for J; bases not matched to a gene: 2. V gene TRBV2 combines with J gene TRBJ2-2, with 9 bases fitting TRBD1. The clonotype was recovered from a woman younger than 45 with acute or convalescent COVID-19. The sample consisted of peripheral blood. This CDR3 is CASSTGGATGELFF. The CDR3 DNA reads TGTGCCAGCAGTACAGGGGGCGCCACCGGGGAGCTGTTTTTT.